One sample yielded the 21 T cell receptor beta chains listed below, sequenced in a study of glioma-infiltrating T cells. Amplification of TCR alpha and beta CDR3 regions from RNA used iRepertoire nested multiplex PCR. From the multiplex PCR reads, TCRdb called clonotypes with MiXCR, one entry per CDR3 protein. The sample has a few hundred thousand distinct CDR3 sequences; 41% are singletons. Sequenced: glioma tissue, nonneoplastic brain tissue, or PBMCs (not recorded which). These receptors originate from a human donor with low-grade glioma or glioblastoma, undergoing nonglioma brain surgery, or in good health (not recorded which).

Remarks on this clonotype: This sequence may be a read error, since a much larger clone differs from it by one base. V and J are TRBV28 and TRBJ2-1; D may be TRBD1 or TRBD2 (5 bases each). The CDR3 extends over 15 amino acids. CDR1 is MDHEN, CDR2 SYDVKM, per germline. V shed 6 bases and J shed 9 bases, with 21 bases lying between them. This CDR3 is CASRPPRDLRREQFF. For the CDR3, the DNA is TGTGCCAGCAGGCCTCCTCGGGACCTTCGGCGTGAGCAGTTCTTC.

For this clonotype: The junction departs from the called germline gene at one end, perhaps through a read error. The V gene is TRBV11-2, the J gene TRBJ2-7, with 7 bases aligning to TRBD1. Germline lookup yields CDR1 SGHAT and CDR2 FQNNGV. This CDR3 is 12 amino acids long. This CDR3 reads CASSVNRDRAVF. DNA for the CDR3: TGTGCCAGCAGCGTCAACCGGGACAGAGCTGTCTTC.

The chain joins TRBV6-2 or TRBV6-3 to TRBJ2-7; 10 positions agree with TRBD2. Germline trimming cut 4 bases from V and 7 bases from J; bases unmatched to any gene: 10. Germline V gives CDR1 MNHEY, CDR2 SVGEGT. The CDR3 loop spans 15 amino acids. The CDR3: CASSLLAGTVKEQYF. The DNA of the CDR3 is TGTGCCAGCAGTTTACTAGCGGGAACGGTAAAGGAGCAGTACTTC.

The table lists this clonotype with many counts. V and J are TRBV6-2 or TRBV6-3 and TRBJ1-6; D ambiguous. The CDR3 has 13 residues. Germline CDR1 and CDR2: MNHEY and SVGEGT. V was clipped by 5 bases and J by 7 bases, with 9 bases between them. CDR3 sequence: CASSVVENSPLHF. As DNA, the CDR3 is TGTGCCAGCAGTGTGGTTGAGAATTCACCCCTCCACTTT.

A remark on this clonotype: Possible read error: a much larger clone is one base away. The chain couples TRBV25-1 to TRBJ2-1; maybe TRBD2 (5 bases). Germline values: CDR1 MGHDK, CDR2 SYGVNS. V lost 0 bases, J lost 6 bases, and 6 bases lay in between. This CDR3 has 13 residues. The CDR3 bases are TGTGCCAGCAGTGAATATGGAGGCAATGAGCAGTTCTTC. Its protein product is CASSEYGGNEQFF.

Turning to this clonotype: Being one base from a much bigger clone, this may be a read error. V is TRBV6-2 or TRBV6-3 and J is TRBJ1-1; no clear D gene. The CDR3 sequence is 11 residues long. V was trimmed by 7 bases and J by 8 bases, leaving 11 bases between them. Germline-derived CDR1 and CDR2 are MNHEY and SVGEGT. CDR3 sequence: CASNGHREAFF. The CDR3, as DNA: TGTGCCAGCAACGGCCATCGAGAAGCTTTCTTT.

The table lists this clonotype with a count of one. An end of the junction does not agree with germline; a read error may underlie this. The chain has TRBV7-9 and TRBJ1-1, with D maybe TRBD1 (6 bases). CDR1 and CDR2 (germline): SEHNR, FQNEAQ (reference sequence). This CDR3 spans 12 amino acids. The CDR3 region is CASSTDSTEALF. The CDR3 region has the DNA TGTGCCAGCAGCACGGACAGCACTGAAGCTTTGTTT.

Turning to this clonotype: Mismatch with germline at one junction end may stem from a read error. CDR3 bases: TGTGCCAACAGTTTCAGGGAAAAGGATGGCTACACCTTC. This translates into CANSFREKDGYTF. The chain links TRBV28 to TRBJ1-2, with D possibly matching TRBD1 (5 bases). This CDR3 is 13 amino acids long. In germline, CDR1 is MDHEN, CDR2 SYDVKM.

The V gene is TRBV5-1, the J gene TRBJ2-7; 8 bases match TRBD2. The CDR3 is 15 residues long. In germline, CDR1 is SGHRS, CDR2 YFSETQ. V lost 3 bases, J lost 4 bases, and 9 bases stayed unmatched. The CDR3 here is CASSYTAGVIYEQYF. DNA for the CDR3: TGCGCCAGCAGCTACACAGCGGGAGTTATTTACGAGCAGTACTTC.

This clonotype was found many times. V usage is TRBV27 and J usage is TRBJ1-5; 9 bases are shared with TRBD1. The length of the CDR3 is 13 residues. Per the germline V gene, CDR1 is MNHEY and CDR2 is SMNVEV (reference sequence). V was clipped by 6 bases and J by 6 bases; unmatched bases: 3. The CDR3 spells CASSGTGTQPQHF. In nucleotides, the CDR3 is TGTGCCAGCAGCGGGACAGGGACTCAGCCCCAGCATTTT.

J is TRBJ2-7 and V is TRBV7-2, with 10 bases matching TRBD1. This CDR3 spans 14 amino acids. In germline, CDR1 is SGHTA, CDR2 FQGNSA. V lost 4 bases to trimming and J lost 5 bases; unmatched junction nucleotides: 5. CDR3 in amino acids: CASSSGQGEDEQYF. The CDR3 nucleotides read TGTGCCAGCAGCTCCGGACAGGGGGAAGACGAGCAGTACTTC.

V usage is TRBV4-1 and J usage is TRBJ2-5, with 12 nucleotides matching TRBD2. The CDR3 covers 18 residues. After removal of 5 bases from V and 5 bases from J, the junction contained 15 bases not matched to a gene. Germline lookup yields CDR1 MGHRA and CDR2 YSYEKL. The CDR3 loop reads CASSARRLAGASGETQYF. The CDR3 DNA follows: TGCGCCAGCAGCGCGAGACGACTAGCGGGAGCCTCGGGGGAGACCCAGTACTTC.

This clonotype showed up many times. The rearrangement uses TRBV28 and TRBJ1-1; no clear D gene. Trimming removed 2 bases from V and 3 bases from J, with 4 bases in between. The CDR3 is 12 amino acids. CDR1 is MDHEN and CDR2 is SYDVKM in the germline V gene. The CDR3 DNA sequence: TGTGCCAGCAGTTTAGTAGACACTGAAGCTTTCTTT. It encodes CASSLVDTEAFF.

About this clonotype itself: A much larger clonotype is one base distant, so this may be a read error. Here the CDR3 reads CASSYSGTEQYF. The DNA for the CDR3 is TGTGCCAGCAGTTACTCCGGGACAGAGCAGTACTTC. The rearrangement joins TRBV6-6 to TRBJ2-1; a possible D gene is TRBD1 (6 bases). The J call is doubtful: the DNA matches TRBJ2-7 better. The CDR3 has 12 amino acids. Germline V gene data show CDR1 as MNHNY and CDR2 as SVGAGI (reference sequence).

J is TRBJ2-5 and V is TRBV28; TRBD1 agrees at 11 bases. J gave up 4 bases and V 5 bases, and 6 bases lay outside the gene matches. The CDR3 contains 15 residues. The germline CDR1 and CDR2 sequences are MDHEN and SYDVKM. CDR3 region: CASSLDRGLAETQYF. The CDR3 nucleotides are TGTGCCAGCAGTCTGGACAGGGGGCTCGCAGAGACCCAGTACTTC.

Turning to this clonotype: A much larger clone differs from this one at a single base, so this may be a read error. The chain links TRBV6-5 to TRBJ2-1; 11 positions match TRBD2. CDR3 length: 13 amino acids. In germline, CDR1 is MNHEY, CDR2 SVGAGI. V dropped 4 bases and J dropped 10; count of bases not matched to a gene: 3. The CDR3 DNA follows: TGTGCCAGCAGTTTACTAGCGGGAGAGGAGCAGTTCTTC. Its protein is CASSLLAGEEQFF.

This clonotype appeared many times. J is TRBJ2-7 and V is TRBV6-2 or TRBV6-3; D unresolved. CDR1 and CDR2 (germline): MNHEY, SVGEGT. The CDR3 is 14 residues long. V lost 6 bases to trimming and J lost 0 bases, with 12 bases between them. The CDR3 DNA reads TGTGCCAGCAGGAGCCAGGCCTTCTCCTACGAGCAGTACTTC. This translates into CASRSQAFSYEQYF.

The gene calls are TRBV28 and TRBJ2-7, with 12 bases that match TRBD2. The junction had 5 bases not matched to a gene; V was cut back by 3 bases and J by 2 bases. Germline loops: CDR1 MDHEN, CDR2 SYDVKM. The CDR3 runs to 16 residues. CDR3 protein: CASSFWTSGTAYEQYF. CDR3 coding DNA: TGTGCCAGCAGTTTCTGGACTAGCGGGACTGCCTACGAGCAGTACTTC.

The count of this clonotype is one. The chain joins TRBV20-1 to TRBJ2-5, with TRBD2 matching over 7 bases. The germline V gene has CDR1 DFQATT and CDR2 SNEGSKA (reference sequence). CDR3 length: 15 amino acids. The junction had 12 bases not matched to a gene; V was cut back by 6 bases and J by 2 bases. The CDR3 reads CSAGRPAGMQETQYF. In DNA form, the CDR3 reads TGCAGTGCCGGCCGCCCAGCGGGGATGCAAGAGACCCAGTACTTC.

In this sample, this clonotype turned up many times. This chain joins TRBV28 and TRBJ2-1, with 14 nucleotides matching TRBD2. The CDR3 has 16 amino acids. Germline values: CDR1 MDHEN, CDR2 SYDVKM. After removal of 11 bases from V and 0 bases from J, the junction contained 6 bases not matched to a gene. This chain's CDR3 is CAVSGTSGSSYNEQFF. DNA of the CDR3: TGTGCCGTTAGTGGGACTAGCGGGAGCTCCTACAATGAGCAGTTCTTC.

The table lists this clonotype with a count of one. Its ends do not fully match the called genes, so a read error is possible. The chain carries TRBV30 and TRBJ2-1, with TRBD2 as a possible D gene (5 bases). The CDR3 has 15 residues. CDR1 and CDR2 (germline): GTSNPN, SVGIG (reference sequence). The CDR3 DNA sequence: TGTGCCTGGAAGAGGTCTAGCCCCTCCTACAATGATCAGTTCTTC. This encodes CAWKRSSPSYNDQFF.